This TCR beta chain was sequenced during a study of beta chain features in type 1 diabetes. Overall study: Healthy donors, compared against patients, showed similar age, gender and cell yields.

With regard to this clone: Its antigen is not identified. Other DNA sequences in this specimen translate into the identical CDR3.

The whole isolated RNA underwent reverse transcription, so sequencing captured expressed TCRB transcripts. Assay used: immunoSEQ multiplex PCR; TCRdb lists only in-frame clones, some missing. The repertoire includes 150,000 or so clones, around 63% of them detected once, and about 0.089% sits in the top ten. CD4+ naive, central memory, regulatory and stem cell-like memory cells were sorted via CD45RO/CCR7/CD25/CD127/CD95/CD27. Findings and caveats of the study: Patients with Type 1 diabetes showed moderately but significantly shorter TCRB CDR3s in all four CD4+ subsets.

Looked up from germline, CDR1 is SGHTA and CDR2 is FQGNSA. The CDR3 length is 13 residues. Trimming stripped 1 base from V and 4 bases from J, with 7 bases between. Sequencing was done on a sample of naive CD4+ T cells from blood. The clonotype comes from a man under 40 with type 1 diabetes. The chain links TRBV7-2 to TRBJ2-5; D might be TRBD2 (5 bases). The CDR3 protein is CASSLERGETQYF. CDR3 bases: TGTGCCAGCAGCTTAGAACGGGGAGAGACCCAGTACTTC. The full variable domain, in which reference TRBV7-2 and TRBJ2-5 provide the parts outside the CDR3, is GAGVSQSPSNKVTEKGKDVELRCDPISGHTALYWYRQSLGQGLEFLIYFQGNSAPDKSGLPSDRFSAERTGGSVSTLTIQRTQQEDSAVYLCASSLERGETQYFGPGTRLLVL.